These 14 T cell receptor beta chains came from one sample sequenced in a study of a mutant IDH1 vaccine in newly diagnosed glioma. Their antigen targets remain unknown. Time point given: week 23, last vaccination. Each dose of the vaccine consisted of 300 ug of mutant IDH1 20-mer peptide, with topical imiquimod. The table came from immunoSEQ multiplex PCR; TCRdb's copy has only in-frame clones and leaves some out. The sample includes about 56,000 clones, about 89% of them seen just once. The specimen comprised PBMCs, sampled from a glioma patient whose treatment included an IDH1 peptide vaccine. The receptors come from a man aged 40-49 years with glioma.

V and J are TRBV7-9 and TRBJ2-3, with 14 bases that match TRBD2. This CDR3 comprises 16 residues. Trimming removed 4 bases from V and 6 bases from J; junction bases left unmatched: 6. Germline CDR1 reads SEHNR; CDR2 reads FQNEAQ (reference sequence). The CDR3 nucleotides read TGTGCCAGCAGCTGGGGGACTAGCGGGAGTTTCGATACGCAGTATTTT. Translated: CASSWGTSGSFDTQYF.

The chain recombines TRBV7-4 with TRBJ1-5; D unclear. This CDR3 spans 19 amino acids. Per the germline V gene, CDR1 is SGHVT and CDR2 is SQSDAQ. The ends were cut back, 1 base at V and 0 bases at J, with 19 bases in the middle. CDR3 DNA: TGTGCCAGCAGCTTAGGCCCTGAATTGTGGGCCGTTAGCAATCAGCCCCAGCATTTT. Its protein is CASSLGPELWAVSNQPQHF.

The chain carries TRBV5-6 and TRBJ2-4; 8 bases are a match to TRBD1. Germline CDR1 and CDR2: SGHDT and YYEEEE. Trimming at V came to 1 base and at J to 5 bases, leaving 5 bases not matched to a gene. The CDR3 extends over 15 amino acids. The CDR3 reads CASSLRGQGQNIQYF. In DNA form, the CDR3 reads TGTGCCAGCAGCTTGAGAGGACAGGGCCAAAACATTCAGTACTTC.

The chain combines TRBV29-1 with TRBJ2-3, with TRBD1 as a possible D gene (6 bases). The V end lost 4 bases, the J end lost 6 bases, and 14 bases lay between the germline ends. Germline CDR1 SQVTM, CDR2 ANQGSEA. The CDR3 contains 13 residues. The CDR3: CSVVGAGLDTQYF. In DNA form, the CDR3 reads TGCAGCGTTGTGGGGGCAGGATTGGATACGCAGTATTTT.

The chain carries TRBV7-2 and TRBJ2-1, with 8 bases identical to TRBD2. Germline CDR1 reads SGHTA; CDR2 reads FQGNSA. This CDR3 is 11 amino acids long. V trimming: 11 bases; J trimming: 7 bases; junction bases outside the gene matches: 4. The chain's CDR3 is CASRGGNEQFF. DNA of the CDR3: TGTGCCTCCCGGGGGGGGAATGAGCAGTTCTTC.

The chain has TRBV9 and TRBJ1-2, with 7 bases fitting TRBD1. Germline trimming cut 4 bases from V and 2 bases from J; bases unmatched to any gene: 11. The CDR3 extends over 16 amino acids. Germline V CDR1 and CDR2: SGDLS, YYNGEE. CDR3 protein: CASSPRGDSQNYGYTF. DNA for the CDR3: TGTGCCAGCAGCCCCCGAGGGGACAGCCAAAACTATGGCTACACCTTC.

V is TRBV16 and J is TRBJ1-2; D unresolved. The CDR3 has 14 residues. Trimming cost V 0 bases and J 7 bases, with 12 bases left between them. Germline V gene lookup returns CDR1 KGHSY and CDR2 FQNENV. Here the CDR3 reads CASSQSVTRSGYTF. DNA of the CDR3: TGTGCCAGCAGCCAATCGGTGACACGGAGTGGCTACACCTTC.

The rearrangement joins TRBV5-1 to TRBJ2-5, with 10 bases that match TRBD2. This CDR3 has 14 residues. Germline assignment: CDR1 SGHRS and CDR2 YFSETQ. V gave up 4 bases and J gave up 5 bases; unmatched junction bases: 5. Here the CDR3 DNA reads TGCGCCAGCAGCCCTAGGACTAGCGGCGAGACCCAGTACTTC. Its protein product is CASSPRTSGETQYF.

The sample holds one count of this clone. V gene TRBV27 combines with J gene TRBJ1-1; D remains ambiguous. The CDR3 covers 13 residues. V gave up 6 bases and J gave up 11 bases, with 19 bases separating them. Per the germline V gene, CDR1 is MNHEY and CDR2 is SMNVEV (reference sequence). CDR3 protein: CASSNYLGSGAFF. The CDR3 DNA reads TGTGCCAGCAGCAATTACCTTGGTTCCGGGGCTTTCTTT.

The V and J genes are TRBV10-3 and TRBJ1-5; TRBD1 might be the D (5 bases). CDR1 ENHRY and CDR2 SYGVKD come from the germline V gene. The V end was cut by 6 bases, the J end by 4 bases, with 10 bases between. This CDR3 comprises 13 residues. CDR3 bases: TGTGCCATCAGCCTACAGGAAAATCAGCCCCAGCATTTT. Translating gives CAISLQENQPQHF.

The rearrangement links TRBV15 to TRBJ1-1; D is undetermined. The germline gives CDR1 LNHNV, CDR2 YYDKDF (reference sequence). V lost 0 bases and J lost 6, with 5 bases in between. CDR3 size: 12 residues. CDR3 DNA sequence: TGTGCCACCAGCAGAGATCCCTCTGAAGCTTTCTTT. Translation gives CATSRDPSEAFF.

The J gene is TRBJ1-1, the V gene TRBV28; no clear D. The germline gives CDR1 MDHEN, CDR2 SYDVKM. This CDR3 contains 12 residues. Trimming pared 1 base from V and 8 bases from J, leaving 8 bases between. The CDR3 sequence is CASSLSGREAFF. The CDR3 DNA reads TGTGCCAGCAGTTTATCTGGACGGGAAGCTTTCTTT. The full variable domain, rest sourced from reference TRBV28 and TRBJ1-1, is DVKVTQSSRYLVKRTGEKVFLECVQDMDHENMFWYRQDPGLGLRLIYFSYDVKMKEKGDIPEGYSVSREKKERFSLILESASTNQTSMYLCASSLSGREAFFGQGTRLTVV.

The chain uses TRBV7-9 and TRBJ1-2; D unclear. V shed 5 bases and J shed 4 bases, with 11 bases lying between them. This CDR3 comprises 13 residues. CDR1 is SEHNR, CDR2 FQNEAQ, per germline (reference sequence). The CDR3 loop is CASSLSMGYGYTF. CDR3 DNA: TGTGCCAGCAGCCTCTCTATGGGCTATGGCTACACCTTC.

The CDR3 bases are TGTGCCAGCAGTTCCGGCAGTGCCCCCAGTCTTTTCTTC. Translating it yields CASSSGSAPSLFF. The genes are TRBV28 and TRBJ2-1; D remains unclear. Germline CDR1 and CDR2: MDHEN and SYDVKM. CDR3 length: 13 residues. V shed 4 bases and J shed 16 bases, with 20 bases lying between them. Complete variable domain (other parts from reference TRBV28 and TRBJ2-1): DVKVTQSSRYLVKRTGEKVFLECVQDMDHENMFWYRQDPGLGLRLIYFSYDVKMKEKGDIPEGYSVSREKKERFSLILESASTNQTSMYLCASSSGSAPSLFFGPGTRLTVL.